The clone carrying this T cell receptor beta chain was recorded a few times. Its antigen is currently unknown. Construction of the TCR beta libraries employed iRepertoire HTBI primers in conjunction with Arm-PCR of CDR3 regions. A single record per CDR3 protein comes from TCRdb applying MiXCR to the multiplex PCR reads. The sample has hundreds of thousands of distinct CDR3 sequences, around 17% seen once; the top ten hold more than 15%. These data originate in a study of regulatory T cells in long-lasting Graves disease. Findings and caveats of the study: It was in persistent disease that TRBV28, TRBJ1-2 and TRBJ2-5 were favored.

As for time point: newly diagnosed GD, antithyroid drugs for less than 3 months. There was RNA extracted from PBMCs, and the TCR library was made from it. The CDR3 extends over 16 amino acids. Germline lookup yields CDR1 MNHEY and CDR2 SMNVEV (reference sequence). The germline V and J ends were trimmed by 3 bases and 4 bases, with 15 bases remaining between them. This sample was shared with a second study, whose subject was T cells in Graves' hyperthyroidism and ophthalmopathy.

The chain joins TRBV27 to TRBJ2-2; D might be TRBD1 (5 bases). The receptor comes from a woman aged 25 to 45 with Graves disease. The input for sequencing was peripheral blood mononuclear cells (PBMCs), taken at new diagnosis, from a patient treated with antithyroid drugs. CDR3 region: CASSFTKGIATGELFF. Here the CDR3 DNA reads TGTGCCAGCAGTTTTACAAAGGGGATTGCCACCGGGGAGCTGTTTTTT.